These 7 T cell receptor beta chains were sequenced from one sample in a study of T cell repertoires in cytomegalovirus infection. MiXCR was run by TCRdb on the reads, yielding one entry per CDR3 protein. The sample lists fewer than 350,000 distinct CDR3 sequences, 15% to 20% seen once, with about 12% in the top ten. Source material: PBMCs. The receptors originated from a human donor in good health (CMV status not recorded). Some clones in this sample may be carry-over from other donors' samples.

The rearrangement joins TRBV7-8 to TRBJ1-5; the D gene is possibly TRBD1 (5 bases). Germline CDR1 SGHVS, CDR2 FQNEAQ. This CDR3 comprises 14 residues. The V and J ends lost 5 bases and 3 bases respectively, with 11 bases between them. The CDR3 sequence: CASSTRDHNQPQHF. The CDR3, as DNA: TGTGCCAGCAGCACACGGGACCACAATCAGCCCCAGCATTTT.

In its sample, this clonotype was seen a few times. V usage is TRBV28 and J usage is TRBJ2-2; tentative D call: TRBD2 (5 bases). The CDR3 is 15 residues long. Germline assignment: CDR1 MDHEN and CDR2 SYDVKM. V was trimmed by 1 base and J by 2 bases, leaving 8 bases between them. The CDR3, as DNA: TGTGCCAGCAGTTTATACGGGGTAAACACCGGGGAGCTGTTTTTT. Amino acids: CASSLYGVNTGELFF.

This clonotype was counted many times. This chain connects TRBV12-3 or TRBV12-4 to TRBJ2-7; the D gene is possibly TRBD2 (5 bases). V was shortened by 6 bases and J by 0 bases, with 12 bases between the two germline ends. CDR3 length equals 14 residues. DNA for the CDR3: TGTGCCAGCAGACCGGGGTCAAGCTCCTACGAGCAGTACTTC. This gives the protein CASRPGSSSYEQYF.

The chain employs TRBV20-1 and TRBJ1-4; D is ambiguous. CDR1 DFQATT and CDR2 SNEGSKA come from the germline V gene (reference sequence). Trimming took off 3 bases at V and 7 bases at J, with 12 bases between the two ends. This CDR3 has 13 amino acids. CDR3 sequence (DNA): TGCAGTGCTAGGGGTGGGGTTGGTGAAAAACTGTTTTTT. It codes for CSARGGVGEKLFF.

This clonotype was found many times. The V and J genes are TRBV7-2 and TRBJ1-6; D possibly corresponds to TRBD1 (6 bases). Germline-derived CDR1 and CDR2 are SGHTA and FQGNSA. The CDR3 has 13 amino acids. V lost 3 bases and J lost 7, with 7 bases in between. CDR3 loop: CASSFTGNSPLHF. The CDR3 region has the DNA TGTGCCAGCAGCTTTACAGGGAATTCACCCCTCCACTTT.

This clonotype appeared a few times. The V and J genes are TRBV20-1 and TRBJ2-5, with 10 bases identical to TRBD2. Germline V lookup: CDR1 DFQATT, CDR2 SNEGSKA (reference sequence). Trimming at V came to 3 bases and at J to 2 bases, leaving 6 bases not matched to a gene. The CDR3 runs to 15 residues. CDR3 amino acids: CSASQASGGQETQYF. CDR3 coding DNA: TGCAGTGCTAGTCAGGCTAGCGGGGGTCAAGAGACCCAGTACTTC.

This clonotype was found many times. The chain is built from TRBV7-8 and TRBJ2-5; 9 nucleotides match TRBD1. Germline V gene lookup returns CDR1 SGHVS and CDR2 FQNEAQ. The CDR3 extends over 15 amino acids. Unmatched junction bases numbered 3, after V lost 4 bases and J lost 0 bases. The CDR3 nucleotides are TGTGCCAGCAGCTCAGGACAGGGGTACCAAGAGACCCAGTACTTC. Translation: CASSSGQGYQETQYF.